This T cell receptor (beta chain) came from a study of vaccination and CD4 T cells after COVID-19. Study in general: The authors used overlapping spike peptides from SARS-CoV-2, HCoV-NL63, HCoV-OC43 and HCoV-229E to stimulate cells.

Study-wide points: Convalescent patients' clones that were vaccine-specific were spike mono-reactive in 304 of 307 cases.

With the Oncomine TCR Beta short-read assay, DNA from cultured CD4+ T cells was sequenced. Extraction of genomic DNA was performed on cultured CD4+ T cells. In TCRdb, the PCR reads were re-called with MiXCR into one record per CDR3 protein. Here the sample spans approximately 20,000 distinct CDR3 sequences, 35% being singletons. V trimming: 7 bases; J trimming: 8 bases; junction bases outside the gene matches: 7. This CDR3 is 15 amino acids long. The germline CDR1 and CDR2 sequences are MNHNS and SASEGT. As for this clonotype: Its antigen is unknown.

The time point is: late sampling 161 to 241 days after vaccination in three convalescent patients. Treatment defined: 10-day PBMC culture with coronavirus spike peptide pools or control peptides (ViraFEST assay). The source is a human donor who had recovered from COVID-19. The starting material was CD4+ T cells from blood, cultured in vitro, obtained about 7 months after SARS-CoV-2 vaccination. The V gene is TRBV6-1, the J gene TRBJ2-1; 14 bases align to TRBD2. The CDR3 protein is CASTPSGLAGDEQFF. The CDR3 coding sequence is TGTGCCAGCACTCCCTCGGGACTAGCGGGGGATGAGCAGTTCTTC.